One and the same sample provided the 10 T cell receptor beta chains below, sequenced in a study of cytomegalovirus exposure and HLA in healthy donors. Using immunoSEQ multiplex PCR, the repertoire was profiled, and TCRdb retains in-frame clones only, with some absent. The sample holds 250,000 to 300,000 clones, approximately 83% seen once. Sample: PBMCs. These receptors all stem from a woman between 18 and 29 years old in good health and CMV-seronegative.

V usage is TRBV6-1 and J usage is TRBJ1-1; perhaps TRBD1 as D (5 bases). CDR1 is MNHNS and CDR2 is SASEGT in the germline V gene. This CDR3 contains 13 residues. Trimming removed 1 base at V and 7 bases at J, with 10 bases between. The CDR3 DNA reads TGTGCCAGCAGTGAAGGGGGCTGGGATGAAGCTTTCTTT. Translating gives CASSEGGWDEAFF.

This clone was detected a few times. The V and J genes are TRBV19 and TRBJ2-7, with 12 bases lining up with TRBD2. Germline CDR1 and CDR2: LNHDA and SQIVND (reference sequence). V lost 1 base, J lost 5 bases, and 9 bases stayed unmatched. The CDR3 runs to 17 residues. CDR3 sequence reads: CASSIVPLAGGVHEQYF. The CDR3 DNA reads TGTGCCAGTAGTATAGTCCCACTAGCGGGAGGTGTACACGAGCAGTACTTC.

The genes are TRBV19 and TRBJ1-4; a weak D match, TRBD1 (5 bases). The CDR3 loop spans 17 amino acids. V was clipped by 7 bases and J by 7 bases, with 25 bases between them. Germline CDR1 LNHDA, CDR2 SQIVND (reference sequence). CDR3 DNA sequence: TGTGCCAGTACCACGGGACCGTCTGGGCTGGGACTTGAAAAACTGTTTTTT. It is translated as CASTTGPSGLGLEKLFF. The complete variable domain, with remaining parts taken from reference TRBV19 and TRBJ1-4, reads DGGITQSPKYLFRKEGQNVTLSCEQNLNHDAMYWYRQDPGQGLRLIYYSQIVNDFQKGDIAEGYSVSREKKESFPLTVTSAQKNPTAFYLCASTTGPSGLGLEKLFFGSGTQLSVL.

About this clone: Other DNA sequences in this specimen translate into the identical CDR3. The rearrangement uses TRBV30 and TRBJ1-2; no clear D gene. The CDR3 totals 12 residues. V was pared by 0 bases and J by 7 bases, with 9 bases between. The germline gives CDR1 GTSNPN, CDR2 SVGIG (reference sequence). The DNA of the CDR3 is TGTGCCTGGAGTGTCCAGGTTGGTGGCTACACCTTC. It encodes CAWSVQVGGYTF.

The V call is TRBV20-1, the J call TRBJ1-1, with D unresolved. Germline V CDR1 and CDR2: DFQATT, SNEGSKA (reference sequence). Trimming stripped 3 bases from V and 11 bases from J, with 7 bases between. This CDR3 region has 9 residues. CDR3 DNA sequence: TGCAGTGCTAGTAACTTGGCTTTCTTT. Protein sequence: CSASNLAFF.

V gene TRBV12-5 combines with J gene TRBJ2-2; 8 bases map to TRBD1. V was clipped by 5 bases and J by 7 bases; unmatched bases: 12. The length of the CDR3 is 16 residues. Germline CDR1 reads LGHNT; CDR2 reads FRNRAP. The DNA for the CDR3 is TGTGCTAGTGGTCCCGGGACAGGCGATTCGAGCGGGGAGCTGTTTTTT. This translates into CASGPGTGDSSGELFF.

This chain uses TRBV30 with TRBJ2-3, with 12 bases fitting TRBD2. This CDR3 is built from 16 residues. Germline V lookup: CDR1 GTSNPN, CDR2 SVGIG (reference sequence). Trimming took 0 bases from V and 9 from J; bases not matched to a gene: 10. In DNA, the CDR3 is TGTGCCTGGAGTGTACTACGACTAGCGGGAGTGGTCACGCAGTATTTT. Its translation is CAWSVLRLAGVVTQYF.

The chain is built from TRBV27 and TRBJ2-7; 7 nucleotides align to TRBD2. J lost 1 base, V lost 10 bases, and 10 bases had no gene match. CDR1 and CDR2 (germline): MNHEY, SMNVEV (reference sequence). The CDR3 spans 14 residues. The CDR3 spells CATRGVSSSYEQYF. The CDR3 nucleotides read TGTGCCACCCGGGGGGTCAGCTCATCCTACGAGCAGTACTTC.

J is TRBJ2-1 and V is TRBV4-3, with 8 bases aligning to TRBD2. The germline CDR1 and CDR2 sequences are LGHNA and YSLEER. The CDR3 length is 16 residues. The V and J ends lost 4 bases and 5 bases, in that order; junction bases with no gene match: 10. This CDR3 is CASSPDPGGNDNEQFF. As DNA, the CDR3 is TGCGCCAGCAGCCCAGACCCGGGGGGGAATGACAATGAGCAGTTCTTC.

This rearrangement joins TRBV18 to TRBJ1-5; D call uncertain. The CDR3 runs to 14 residues. Germline values: CDR1 KGHSH, CDR2 LQKENI. The germline V and J ends were trimmed by 4 bases and 2 bases, with 9 bases remaining between them. CDR3 in DNA: TGTGCCAGCTCACGGGGAGAGGGCAATCAGCCCCAGCATTTT. It specifies CASSRGEGNQPQHF.